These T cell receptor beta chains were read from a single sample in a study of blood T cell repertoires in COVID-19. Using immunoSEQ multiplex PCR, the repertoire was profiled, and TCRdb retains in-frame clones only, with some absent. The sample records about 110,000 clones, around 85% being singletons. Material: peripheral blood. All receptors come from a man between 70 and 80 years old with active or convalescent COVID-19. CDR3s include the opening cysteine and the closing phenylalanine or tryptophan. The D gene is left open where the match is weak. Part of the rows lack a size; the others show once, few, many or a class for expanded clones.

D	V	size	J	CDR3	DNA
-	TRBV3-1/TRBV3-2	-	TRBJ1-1	CASSQVPGEYTEAFF	TGTGCCAGCAGCCAAGTTCCGGGGGAATACACTGAAGCTTTCTTT
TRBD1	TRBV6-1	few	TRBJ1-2	CASSEGTGDLYGYTF	TGTGCCAGCAGTGAAGGGACAGGAGACCTCTATGGCTACACCTTC
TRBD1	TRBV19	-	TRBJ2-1	CASSKQGAVSEQFF	TGTGCCAGTAGTAAACAGGGGGCTGTGAGTGAGCAGTTCTTC
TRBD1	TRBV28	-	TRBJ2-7	CASSLTGTGTYEQYF	TGTGCCAGCAGCTTGACCGGGACAGGGACCTACGAGCAGTACTTC
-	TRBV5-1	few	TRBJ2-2	CASSPTANTGELFF	TGCGCCAGCAGCCCGACAGCGAACACCGGGGAGCTGTTTTTT
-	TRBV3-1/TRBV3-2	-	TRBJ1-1	CASSQGLEGTEAFF	TGTGCCAGCAGCCAGGGGCTAGAAGGGACTGAAGCTTTCTTT
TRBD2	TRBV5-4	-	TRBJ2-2	CASRPTSGADTGELFF	TGTGCCAGCAGGCCGACTAGCGGGGCCGACACCGGGGAGCTGTTTTTT
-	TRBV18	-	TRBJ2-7	CASSSKQGEQYF	TGTGCCAGCTCAAGTAAACAGGGCGAGCAGTACTTC
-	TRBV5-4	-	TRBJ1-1	CASSLVSTMNTEAFF	TGTGCCAGCAGCTTGGTTAGCACCATGAACACTGAAGCTTTCTTT
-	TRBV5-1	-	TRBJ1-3	CASSPYLSGNTIYF	TGCGCCAGCAGTCCCTATCTCTCTGGAAACACCATATATTTT
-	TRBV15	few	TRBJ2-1	CATTLYRDSYNEQFF	TGTGCCACCACCCTGTATCGGGATTCCTACAATGAGCAGTTCTTC
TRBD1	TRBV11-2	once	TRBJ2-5	CASSSTGAEETQYF	TGTGCCAGCAGCTCGACAGGGGCGGAGGAGACCCAGTACTTC
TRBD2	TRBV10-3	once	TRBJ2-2	CAISAGGRANTGELFF	TGTGCCATCAGTGCGGGCGGGAGGGCCAACACCGGGGAGCTGTTTTTT
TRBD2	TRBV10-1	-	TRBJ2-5	CASSRGGGEETQYF	TGCGCCAGCAGTCGCGGCGGGGGGGAAGAGACCCAGTACTTC
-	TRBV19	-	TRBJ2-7	CAASSYEQYF	TGTGCCGCGAGCTCCTACGAGCAGTACTTC
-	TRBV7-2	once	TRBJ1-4	CASSLGGRNEKLFF	TGTGCCAGCAGCTTAGGGGGGCGTAATGAAAAACTGTTTTTT
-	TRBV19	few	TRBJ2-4	CASSITAQTRVDF	TGTGCCAGTAGTATCACCGCGCAGACTAGGGTGGACTTC
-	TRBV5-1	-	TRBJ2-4	CASSPPTGGGAKNIQYF	TGCGCCAGCAGCCCCCCAACAGGGGGGGGAGCCAAAAACATTCAGTACTTC
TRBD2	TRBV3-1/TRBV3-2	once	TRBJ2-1	CASSQSAGEYNEQFF	TGTGCCAGCAGCCAATCAGCGGGAGAGTACAATGAGCAGTTCTTC
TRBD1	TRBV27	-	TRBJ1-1	CASSSSRGWDTEAFF	TGTGCCAGCAGTAGCTCCAGGGGGTGGGACACTGAAGCTTTCTTT
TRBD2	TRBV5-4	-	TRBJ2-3	CASSPPKAGGVDTQYF	TGTGCCAGCAGCCCCCCCAAGGCGGGAGGGGTAGATACGCAGTATTTT